What follows are 32 T cell receptor beta chains derived from one specimen sequenced in a study of T cell repertoires in cytomegalovirus infection. These TCRs' antigens remain unknown. TCRdb passed the reads through MiXCR, listing each CDR3 protein once. The sample yields tens of thousands of distinct CDR3 sequences, more than 40% seen once. The sample in question was CD8+ T cells from cultured PBMCs, obtained from culture after CMV antigen stimulation. Source of these receptors: a human donor in good health (CMV status not recorded). Some clones in this sample may be carry-over from other donors' samples.

The V and J genes are TRBV7-9 and TRBJ2-6; D remains ambiguous. Germline V CDR1 and CDR2: SEHNR, FQNEAQ (reference sequence). The CDR3 totals 17 residues. Trimming pared 7 bases from V and 4 bases from J, leaving 20 bases between. In DNA, the CDR3 is TGTGCCAGCACCTTCACCCTAAGGAGTTCGGGGGCCAACGTCCTGACTTTC. Protein sequence: CASTFTLRSSGANVLTF.

The chain links TRBV2 to TRBJ1-1; D is ambiguous. The V gene's germline CDR1 is SNHLY and CDR2 FYNNEI. Between the trimmed V and J ends, which lost 10 bases and 0 bases, there was a span of 12 bases. The CDR3 is made up of 13 amino acids. CDR3 residues: CATPRRMNTEAFF. The CDR3 coding sequence is TGTGCCACCCCGAGGAGGATGAACACTGAAGCTTTCTTT.

The gene calls are TRBV15 and TRBJ2-1; 8 bases are a match to TRBD2. Germline assignment: CDR1 LNHNV and CDR2 YYDKDF (reference sequence). This CDR3 comprises 14 residues. Unmatched junction bases numbered 9, after V lost 8 bases and J lost 6 bases. The CDR3 region has the DNA TGTGCCACCGCTAGGACTAGCTCAGGCAATGAGCAGTTCTTC. Encoded protein: CATARTSSGNEQFF. Using reference TRBV15 and TRBJ2-1 for the parts outside the CDR3, the full variable domain is DAMVIQNPRYQVTQFGKPVTLSCSQTLNHNVMYWYQQKSSQAPKLLFHYYDKDFNNEADTPDNFQSRRPNTSFCFLDIRSPGLGDTAMYLCATARTSSGNEQFFGPGTRLTVL.

This clonotype has just a few counts. The junction differs from germline at one of its ends, possibly a read error. The chain is built from TRBV7-7 and TRBJ1-1, with D perhaps TRBD1 (5 bases). The CDR3 runs to 13 residues. Germline V gene data show CDR1 as SSHAT and CDR2 as FNYEAQ (reference sequence). The CDR3 sequence is CASAVGPNTEAFF. CDR3 nucleotides: TGCGCCTCGGCTGTGGGGCCGAACACTGAAGCTTTCTTT.

The chain uses TRBV6-5 and TRBJ2-4; D might be TRBD1 or TRBD2, each matching 5 bases. Germline V lookup: CDR1 MNHEY, CDR2 SVGAGI. Trimming removed 10 bases from V and 4 bases from J, with 11 bases in between. This CDR3 is built from 12 residues. CDR3 amino acids: CATRDQKNIQYF. CDR3 nucleotide sequence: TGTGCCACAAGGGACCAGAAAAACATTCAGTACTTC.

The chain couples TRBV7-9 to TRBJ2-3, with D possibly being TRBD2 (6 bases). Trimming took off 2 bases at V and 3 bases at J, with 15 bases between the two ends. CDR1 is SEHNR and CDR2 is FQNEAQ in the germline V gene (reference sequence). CDR3 size: 16 residues. This chain's CDR3 is CASSLRVGGRTDTQYF. In nucleotides, the CDR3 is TGTGCCAGCAGCTTACGTGTTGGAGGGAGGACAGATACGCAGTATTTT.

This clonotype has a single count. Germline is not matched at one junction end, which may reflect a read error. The V gene is TRBV5-3, the J gene TRBJ2-7; possible D gene TRBD1, 5 bases. TRBV5-3 is an open reading frame whose function is uncertain. The CDR3 sequence is 13 residues long. The CDR3 loop is CASSLDQGYEQYF. DNA for the CDR3: TGTGCCAGCAGCTTGGACCAGGGCTACGAGCAGTACTTC.

The rearrangement uses TRBV29-1 and TRBJ2-2; 10 positions agree with TRBD1. The CDR3 totals 15 residues. Germline CDR1 and CDR2: SQVTM and ANQGSEA. With V trimmed by 1 base and J by 3 bases, 2 bases remained unmatched. CDR3 DNA sequence: TGCAGCGTTGAAGGGGGGACAGGGGACACCGGGGAGCTGTTTTTT. Translation gives CSVEGGTGDTGELFF.

The CDR3: CASRGRTGSGNTIYF. CDR3 bases: TGTGCCAGCAGGGGGCGGACAGGATCTGGAAACACCATATATTTT. V gene TRBV12-3 or TRBV12-4 combines with J gene TRBJ1-3, with 7 positions matching TRBD1. V shed 6 bases and J 1 base; nucleotides not matched to a gene: 6. The CDR3 is made up of 15 amino acids.

The sample holds a few counts of this clonotype. This CDR3 reads CASIRQGASYEQYF. The CDR3 DNA sequence: TGTGCCAGCATTCGACAGGGGGCCTCCTACGAGCAGTACTTC. This chain joins TRBV28 and TRBJ2-7, with 10 bases aligning to TRBD1. This CDR3 has 14 residues. The germline V gene encodes CDR1 MDHEN and CDR2 SYDVKM. V lost 7 bases to trimming and J lost 0 bases; unmatched junction nucleotides: 3. The full variable domain, its missing parts supplied by reference TRBV28 and TRBJ2-7, is DVKVTQSSRYLVKRTGEKVFLECVQDMDHENMFWYRQDPGLGLRLIYFSYDVKMKEKGDIPEGYSVSREKKERFSLILESASTNQTSMYLCASIRQGASYEQYFGPGTRLTVT.

This clonotype was observed a handful of times. V gene TRBV7-4 combines with J gene TRBJ2-1; 7 positions agree with TRBD2. The CDR3 contains 14 residues. Germline assignment: CDR1 SGHVT and CDR2 SQSDAQ. V shed 2 bases, J shed 7 bases, and the junction held 5 bases outside the gene matches. The CDR3 DNA reads as TGTGCCAGCAGCTTAATAGTTAGCGGGAATGAGCAGTTCTTC. Translated, it gives CASSLIVSGNEQFF.

The V gene is TRBV10-3, the J gene TRBJ1-5; D remains unclear. Trimming cost V 6 bases and J 0 bases, with 6 bases left between them. Germline V gene lookup returns CDR1 ENHRY and CDR2 SYGVKD. This CDR3 is built from 13 residues. As DNA, the CDR3 is TGTGCCATCAGGGTCAATAGCAATCAGCCCCAGCATTTT. Translation gives CAIRVNSNQPQHF.

This chain uses TRBV7-6 with TRBJ2-1; no clear D. Trimming pared 2 bases from V and 6 bases from J, leaving 8 bases between. CDR1 and CDR2 from the germline V gene are SGHVS and FNYEAQ. This CDR3 region has 13 residues. The CDR3 DNA reads TGTGCCAGCAGCTTACGCCTGGCCAATGAGCAGTTCTTC. This translates into CASSLRLANEQFF. The full variable domain, in which reference TRBV7-6 and TRBJ2-1 provide the parts outside the CDR3, is GAGVSQSPRYKVTKRGQDVALRCDPISGHVSLYWYRQALGQGPEFLTYFNYEAQQDKSGLPNDRFSAERPEGSISTLTIQRTEQRDSAMYRCASSLRLANEQFFGPGTRLTVL.

There are a few counts of this clonotype. This CDR3 is CASSPGGNQPQHF. Here the CDR3 DNA reads TGTGCCAGCAGCCCCGGGGGCAATCAGCCCCAGCATTTT. This chain connects TRBV11-2 to TRBJ1-5; D gene unclear. V gave up 5 bases and J gave up 2 bases, with 7 bases separating them. The CDR3 covers 13 residues. Germline CDR1 SGHAT, CDR2 FQNNGV.

This clonotype was detected a few times. The chain carries TRBV2 and TRBJ1-1; no clear D. The germline V gene has CDR1 SNHLY and CDR2 FYNNEI. Trimming cost V 9 bases and J 0 bases, with 8 bases left between them. The CDR3 extends over 12 amino acids. The CDR3 DNA reads as TGTGCCAGGGACGGTATGAACACTGAAGCTTTCTTT. This codes for CARDGMNTEAFF. Using reference TRBV2 and TRBJ1-1 for the parts outside the CDR3, the full variable domain is EPEVTQTPSHQVTQMGQEVILRCVPISNHLYFYWYRQILGQKVEFLVSFYNNEISEKSEIFDDQFSVERPDGSNFTLKIRSTKLEDSAMYFCARDGMNTEAFFGQGTRLTVV.

The chain combines TRBV7-8 with TRBJ1-1; D gene uncertain. The V end lost 4 bases, the J end lost 11 bases, and 11 bases lay between the germline ends. CDR3 length: 11 amino acids. The germline gives CDR1 SGHVS, CDR2 FQNEAQ. The CDR3 coding sequence is TGTGCCAGCAGCTCTGGATCGGGGGCTTTCTTT. Its protein product is CASSSGSGAFF.

The chain has TRBV11-3 and TRBJ2-3, with D tentatively TRBD2 (6 bases). V lost 4 bases, J lost 3 bases, and 17 bases lay in between. CDR3 length: 16 amino acids. CDR1 and CDR2 (germline): SGHNT, YENEEA. The chain's CDR3 is CASSSGQGEVTDTQYF. The DNA for the CDR3 is TGTGCCAGCAGCTCGGGCCAAGGGGAGGTTACAGATACGCAGTATTTT.

In this sample, this clonotype turned up a few times. The V call is TRBV6-1, the J call TRBJ2-6; D ambiguous. The V end lost 9 bases, the J end lost 0 bases, and 24 bases lay between the germline ends. The CDR3 totals 19 residues. In germline, CDR1 is MNHNS, CDR2 SASEGT. CDR3 in DNA: TGTGCCAGTAGGCGAGCCAGTCACCTGATTTACTCTGGGGCCAACGTCCTGACTTTC. Translating it yields CASRRASHLIYSGANVLTF.

There are a few counts of this clonotype. The rearrangement links TRBV6-1 to TRBJ2-1, with D perhaps TRBD2 (6 bases). The CDR3 sequence is 13 residues long. Deletions cut 7 bases from V and 1 base from J, with 8 bases between. Per germline, CDR1 MNHNS and CDR2 SASEGT. The CDR3 loop reads CASTTSSYNEQFF. DNA of the CDR3: TGTGCCAGCACGACTAGTTCCTACAATGAGCAGTTCTTC.

The genes are TRBV6-1 and TRBJ2-1; 8 bases match TRBD2. The germline CDR1 and CDR2 sequences are MNHNS and SASEGT. Trimming at V came to 2 bases and at J to 6 bases, leaving 9 bases not matched to a gene. The CDR3 has 16 residues. In nucleotides, the CDR3 is TGTGCCAGCAGTGAATTGATATTAGCGGGGATCAATGAGCAGTTCTTC. It specifies CASSELILAGINEQFF.

This chain uses TRBV15 with TRBJ1-5; possible D gene TRBD1, 6 bases. The CDR3 runs to 14 residues. V was cut by 5 bases and J by 2 bases, with 10 bases left in between. Germline V gives CDR1 LNHNV, CDR2 YYDKDF (reference sequence). CDR3 protein: CATSEGGRNQPQHF. CDR3 DNA: TGTGCCACCAGCGAGGGGGGACGCAATCAGCCCCAGCATTTT.

The chain is built from TRBV27 and TRBJ1-1, with D possibly matching TRBD1 (5 bases). The germline V gene has CDR1 MNHEY and CDR2 SMNVEV (reference sequence). The CDR3 runs 14 residues. Trimming stripped 5 bases from V and 5 bases from J, with 15 bases between. CDR3 amino acids: CASSKYGGSTEAFF. The DNA of the CDR3 is TGTGCCAGCAGTAAATACGGGGGGTCTACTGAAGCTTTCTTT.

The V gene is TRBV7-4, the J gene TRBJ1-1, with unresolved D. CDR1 and CDR2 from the germline V gene are SGHVT and SQSDAQ. With 1 base removed from V and 11 bases from J, the gap between germline ends came to 5 bases. The CDR3 is made up of 10 amino acids. CDR3 sequence: CASSLGTAFF. For the CDR3, the DNA is TGTGCCAGCAGCTTAGGCACGGCTTTCTTT.

The chain recombines TRBV6-1 with TRBJ2-7; possibly TRBD2 for D (6 bases). This CDR3 contains 14 residues. V was cut by 6 bases and J by 5 bases, with 17 bases left in between. Looked up from germline, CDR1 is MNHNS and CDR2 is SASEGT. CDR3 sequence (DNA): TGTGCCAGCAGGGGTTCGGGACTCAGAAACGAGCAGTACTTC. Its protein is CASRGSGLRNEQYF.

The genes are TRBV4-2 and TRBJ2-7; the match to TRBD2 covers 7 bases. The germline V gene has CDR1 LGHNA and CDR2 YNFKEQ. V lost 0 bases and J lost 2; bases outside the gene matches: 7. CDR3 length: 16 amino acids. DNA of the CDR3: TGTGCCAGCAGCCAAGATAGCCTAGCGGTCACCTACGAGCAGTACTTC. This sequence encodes CASSQDSLAVTYEQYF.

The chain has TRBV7-6 and TRBJ1-1; a weak D match, TRBD1 (5 bases). This CDR3 contains 15 residues. Germline loops: CDR1 SGHVS, CDR2 FNYEAQ. V was cut by 5 bases and J by 0 bases, with 13 bases left in between. The CDR3 nucleotides are TGTGCCAGCAGCGGACATAAATTACTGAACACTGAAGCTTTCTTT. Protein sequence: CASSGHKLLNTEAFF.

V usage is TRBV7-8 and J usage is TRBJ1-1; no clear D. Deletions cut 5 bases from V and 5 bases from J, with 18 bases between. The CDR3 has 15 residues. Germline V gene lookup returns CDR1 SGHVS and CDR2 FQNEAQ. CDR3 sequence: CASSPTSALRTEAFF. Here the CDR3 DNA reads TGTGCCAGCAGCCCTACGTCCGCCCTTAGGACTGAAGCTTTCTTT.

The V gene is TRBV7-9, the J gene TRBJ2-1; 9 nucleotides line up with TRBD1. The CDR3 has 15 amino acids. After removal of 4 bases from V and 8 bases from J, the junction contained 9 bases not matched to a gene. CDR1 and CDR2 from the germline V gene are SEHNR and FQNEAQ (reference sequence). The CDR3 DNA is TGTGCCAGCAGCTCCGGGACAGGGTGGATGCATGAGCAGTTCTTC. Translated, it gives CASSSGTGWMHEQFF.

The gene calls are TRBV7-6 and TRBJ1-2, with D unresolved. V was clipped by 0 bases and J by 3 bases, with 11 bases between them. The germline CDR1 and CDR2 sequences are SGHVS and FNYEAQ. The CDR3 is 15 residues long. In DNA form, the CDR3 reads TGTGCCAGCAGCTTAGCAGAGCGAGGAGACTATGGCTACACCTTC. This translates into CASSLAERGDYGYTF.

The V call is TRBV27, the J call TRBJ1-5; D is perhaps TRBD1 (5 bases). The germline V gene encodes CDR1 MNHEY and CDR2 SMNVEV (reference sequence). This CDR3 spans 13 amino acids. V gave up 8 bases and J gave up 6 bases, with 14 bases separating them. The CDR3, as DNA: TGTGCCAGCGCGCCCTGGGGGGGTCAGCCCCAGCATTTT. Its translation is CASAPWGGQPQHF.

This clonotype was observed a few times. The V call is TRBV7-2, the J call TRBJ2-2, with D perhaps being TRBD1 or TRBD2 (6 bases each). Germline CDR1 is SGHTA and CDR2 is FQGNSA. Between the trimmed V and J ends, which lost 5 bases and 4 bases, there was a span of 14 bases. The CDR3 runs 15 residues. The CDR3 region has the DNA TGTGCCAGCAGCAGGGACAAGGGGGGCACCGGGGAGCTGTTTTTT. Its protein product is CASSRDKGGTGELFF.

The chain employs TRBV11-2 and TRBJ2-6; 8 bases agree with TRBD1. The V and J ends lost 5 bases and 1 base, in that order; junction bases with no gene match: 7. Germline V CDR1 and CDR2: SGHAT, FQNNGV. This CDR3 has 17 residues. For the CDR3, the DNA is TGTGCCAGCAGCCCATGGACAGGGCGGTCTGGGGCCAACGTCCTGACTTTC. Its protein product is CASSPWTGRSGANVLTF.